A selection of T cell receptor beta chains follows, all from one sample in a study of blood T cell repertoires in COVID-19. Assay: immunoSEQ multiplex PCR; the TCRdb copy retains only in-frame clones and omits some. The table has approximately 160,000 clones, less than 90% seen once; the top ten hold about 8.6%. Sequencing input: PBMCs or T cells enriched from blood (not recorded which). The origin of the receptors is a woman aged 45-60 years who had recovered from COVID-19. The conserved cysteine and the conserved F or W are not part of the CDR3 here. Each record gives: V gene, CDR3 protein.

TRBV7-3	ASSLRFDTEAF
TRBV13	ASSSIKTSGADTQY
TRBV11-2	ASSAHPRGSRSPLH
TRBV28	ASSFSVYEQY
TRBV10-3	AISPSYEQY
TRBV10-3	ASDRGGNQPQH
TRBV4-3	ASSQDQTGSNSPLH
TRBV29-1	SVEDYGYT
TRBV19	ASSSDGDTEAF
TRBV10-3	AISESNRGRIISGANVLT
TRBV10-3	AISDGQGAGEQF
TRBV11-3	ASSLETGYPYEQY
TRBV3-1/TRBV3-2	ASSPGGTEAF
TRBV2	ASRRDRTQPQH
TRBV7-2	ASKRTMNTEAF
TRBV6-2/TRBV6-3	ASSYPSPPGPHEQY
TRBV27	ASSPLRTGTGVTEAF
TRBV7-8	ASSQGQGSEKLF
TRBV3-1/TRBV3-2	ASSQMGGASTDTQY
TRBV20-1	SASDLAGIDEQF
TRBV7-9	ASSLVVAGRGNTIY
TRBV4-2	ASSPLRGGGGELF
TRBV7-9	ASSLGRGADEQF
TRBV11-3	ASSLRGEDLEQY
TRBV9	ASSVALRDEQF
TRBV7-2	ASSLASRDCT
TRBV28	ASSPQEYTQY
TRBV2	ASSDQGMGGNTIY
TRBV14	ASSLPRASGSDTQY
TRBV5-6	ASSLDRGTTEAF
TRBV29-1	SVVRDRASDTQY
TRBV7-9	ASSLDGRVGGNIQY
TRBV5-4	ASSSGGLAGSYEQY
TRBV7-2	ASSKETGRGPTIEAF
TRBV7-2	ASSRRGAHEQY
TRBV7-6	ASSLAGGGTLREQF
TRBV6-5	ASSPRLAGQETQY
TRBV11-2	ASSDWGQAKETQY
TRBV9	ASSASGSVYNEQF
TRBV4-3	ASSQVTGTSGYNEQF
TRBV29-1	SVEDLGGLGYGYT
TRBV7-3	ASSLGAGPYEQY
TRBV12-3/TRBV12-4	ASSEGAGTQY